Below, one T cell receptor beta chain is given with its context. In the authors' workflow: Amplification of reference gene primers provided the estimated nucleated cell counts. Profiling relied on immunoSEQ multiplex PCR, and the TCRdb table lists in-frame clones only, not all of them. V and J calls and clone size come straight from that table; D and trimming were deduced from the DNA. In the table there are over 150,000 clones, roughly 93% of which are singletons. The sample originates from a study of blood T cell repertoires in COVID-19. Study background: There were acute and convalescent COVID-19 samples, and they came from the United States, Italy and Spain.

V was cut by 2 bases and J by 8 bases, with 9 bases left in between. The CDR3 contains 12 residues. Germline assignment: CDR1 MDHEN and CDR2 SYDVKM. One Seattle source followed patients from active infection through their disease course. The rearrangement joins TRBV28 to TRBJ1-2, with D maybe TRBD1 (5 bases). The sample comprised peripheral blood. The origin of this receptor is a man in his late teens or twenties with COVID-19, enrolled during active disease. CDR3 in DNA: TGTGCCAGCAGTTTAAGGGGCGACGGCTACACCTTC. Encoded protein: CASSLRGDGYTF.